This TCR beta chain emerged from a study of siplizumab effects on memory and regulatory T cells. About this clone: Its matching antigen is unknown.

Points from the study as a whole: Assignment of a naive or memory phenotype failed for roughly 80-96% of the proliferating CD4+ or CD8+ clones. The authors did not confirm suppressive function in proliferating Tregs from siplizumab cultures.

The length of the CDR3 is 15 residues. The V gene's germline CDR1 is LNHDA and CDR2 SQIVND (reference sequence). V lost 1 base and J lost 2; bases outside the gene matches: 5. Assay: immunoSEQ multiplex PCR; the TCRdb copy retains only in-frame clones and omits some. In the table there are about 100,000 clones, around 90% of which are singletons. The chain employs TRBV19 and TRBJ2-7; 7 bases map to TRBD1. Sample: CD4+ T cells sorted from blood. The sequence derives from a human donor in good health. Some clones in this sample may be carry-over from other donors' samples. Here the CDR3 reads CASSIAETGTYEQYF. As DNA, the CDR3 is TGTGCCAGTAGTATAGCAGAGACAGGGACCTACGAGCAGTACTTC.